The clone carrying this TCR beta chain was detected ten times or more. The data derive from a study of blood T cell repertoires in COVID-19. Study summary: Samples of COVID-19 (acute and convalescent) were obtained from the United States, Italy and Spain. PBMCs, B-cell-depleted T cells, or T cells provided the cDNA or gDNA that made up the material.

Using immunoSEQ multiplex PCR, the repertoire was profiled, and TCRdb retains in-frame clones only, with some absent. The sample lists fewer than 95,000 clones, roughly 70% occurring once. With 2 bases clipped from V and 2 bases from J, the junction kept 1 base outside the gene matches. Per germline, CDR1 SGDLS and CDR2 YYNGEE. CDR3 length: 14 amino acids. Sequenced sample: peripheral blood. J is TRBJ2-7 and V is TRBV9; 10 nucleotides line up with TRBD1. The TCR was taken from a man between 70 and 80 years old with COVID-19, enrolled during active disease. CDR3 in amino acids: CASSVGQGAYEQYF. In nucleotides, the CDR3 is TGTGCCAGCAGCGTCGGACAGGGGGCCTACGAGCAGTACTTC.